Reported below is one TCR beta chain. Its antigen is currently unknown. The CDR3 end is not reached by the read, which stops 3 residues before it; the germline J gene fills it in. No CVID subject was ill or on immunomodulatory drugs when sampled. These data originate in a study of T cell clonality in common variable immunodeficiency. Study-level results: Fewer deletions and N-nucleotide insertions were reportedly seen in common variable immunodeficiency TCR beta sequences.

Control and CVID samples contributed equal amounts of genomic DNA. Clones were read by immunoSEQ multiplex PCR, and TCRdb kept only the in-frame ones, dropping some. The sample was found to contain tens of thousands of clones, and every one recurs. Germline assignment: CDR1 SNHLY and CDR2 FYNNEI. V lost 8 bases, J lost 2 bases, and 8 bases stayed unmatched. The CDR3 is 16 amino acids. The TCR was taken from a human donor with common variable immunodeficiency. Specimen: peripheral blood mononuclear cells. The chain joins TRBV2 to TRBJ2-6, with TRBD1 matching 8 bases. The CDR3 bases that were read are TGTGCCAGCGGTGGACAGGGTAACACTGGGGCCAACGTC. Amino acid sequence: CASGGQGNTGANV. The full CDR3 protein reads CASGGQGNTGANVLTF.